This TCR beta chain was identified during a study of blood T cell repertoires in COVID-19. Study background: T cells, B-cell-depleted T cells, or PBMCs provided the cDNA or gDNA that served as material.

In the authors' workflow: Cell counts per sample came from amplifying reference gene primers. TCRdb's table, derived via immunoSEQ multiplex PCR, lists solely in-frame clones and lacks some. Clone size and V and J calls were adopted from that table, with D and trimming inferred from the DNA. The sample holds about 330,000 clones, around nine tenths seen once. Recovery among Cohort 3 donors was established by two negative PCRs, clearance, or symptom resolution. The sample comprised PBMCs or T cells enriched from blood (not recorded which). The sequence was obtained from a woman in her twenties or thirties who had recovered from COVID-19.

CDR3 amino acids: CSVGAGYNEQFF. The CDR3 nucleotides read TGCAGCGTTGGGGCTGGGTACAATGAGCAGTTCTTC. The V gene is TRBV29-1, the J gene TRBJ2-1; no definite D call. This CDR3 region has 12 residues. Trimming took off 4 bases at V and 4 bases at J, with 8 bases between the two ends. Germline CDR1 reads SQVTM; CDR2 reads ANQGSEA.